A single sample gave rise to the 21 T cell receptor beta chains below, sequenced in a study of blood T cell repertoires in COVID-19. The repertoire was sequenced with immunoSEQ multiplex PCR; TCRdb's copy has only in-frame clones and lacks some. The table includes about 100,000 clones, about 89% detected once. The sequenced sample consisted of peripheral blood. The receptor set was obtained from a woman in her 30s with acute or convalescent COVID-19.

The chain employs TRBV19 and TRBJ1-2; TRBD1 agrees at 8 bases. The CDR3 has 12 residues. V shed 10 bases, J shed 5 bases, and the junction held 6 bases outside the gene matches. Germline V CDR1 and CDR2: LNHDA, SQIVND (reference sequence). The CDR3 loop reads CATGTGEYGYTF. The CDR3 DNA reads TGTGCCACCGGGACAGGCGAATATGGCTACACCTTC.

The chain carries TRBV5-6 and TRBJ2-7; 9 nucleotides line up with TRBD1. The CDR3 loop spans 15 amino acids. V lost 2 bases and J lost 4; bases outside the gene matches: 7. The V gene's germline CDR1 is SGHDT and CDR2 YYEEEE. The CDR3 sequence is CASSFYGDRVYEQYF. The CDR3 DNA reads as TGTGCCAGCAGCTTTTACGGGGACAGGGTGTACGAGCAGTACTTC. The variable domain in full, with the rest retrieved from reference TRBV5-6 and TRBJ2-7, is DAGVTQSPTHLIKTRGQQVTLRCSPKSGHDTVSWYQQALGQGPQFIFQYYEEEERQRGNFPDRFSGHQFPNYSSELNVNALLLGDSALYLCASSFYGDRVYEQYFGPGTRLTVT.

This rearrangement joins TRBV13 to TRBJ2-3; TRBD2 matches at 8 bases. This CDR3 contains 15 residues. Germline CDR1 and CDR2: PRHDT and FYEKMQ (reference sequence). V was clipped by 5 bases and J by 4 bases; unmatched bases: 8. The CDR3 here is CASSARGGRADTQYF. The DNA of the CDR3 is TGTGCCAGCAGCGCACGGGGGGGTAGGGCAGATACGCAGTATTTT.

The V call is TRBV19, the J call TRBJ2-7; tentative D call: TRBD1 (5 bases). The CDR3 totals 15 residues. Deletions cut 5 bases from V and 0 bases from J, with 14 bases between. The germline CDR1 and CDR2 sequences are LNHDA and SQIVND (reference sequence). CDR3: CASSRVRGTSYEQYF. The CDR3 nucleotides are TGTGCCAGTAGTCGCGTTAGGGGTACCTCCTACGAGCAGTACTTC.

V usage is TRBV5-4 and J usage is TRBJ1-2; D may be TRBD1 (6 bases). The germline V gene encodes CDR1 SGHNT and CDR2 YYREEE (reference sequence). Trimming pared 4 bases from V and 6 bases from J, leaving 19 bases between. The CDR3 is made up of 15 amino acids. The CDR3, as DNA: TGTGCCAGCAGCCCCGCCGGGACACTGCTTGATGGCTACACCTTC. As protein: CASSPAGTLLDGYTF.

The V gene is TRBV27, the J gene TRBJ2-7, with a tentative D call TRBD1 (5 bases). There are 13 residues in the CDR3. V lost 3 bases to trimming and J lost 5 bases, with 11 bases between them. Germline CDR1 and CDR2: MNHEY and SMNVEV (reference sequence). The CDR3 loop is CASSFQGANEQYF. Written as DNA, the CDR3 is TGTGCCAGCAGTTTCCAAGGGGCCAACGAGCAGTACTTC.

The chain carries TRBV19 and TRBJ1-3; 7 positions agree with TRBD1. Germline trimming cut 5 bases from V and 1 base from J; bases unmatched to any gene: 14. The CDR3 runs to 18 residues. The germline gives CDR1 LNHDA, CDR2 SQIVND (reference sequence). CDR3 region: CASSPGLGTAVSGNTIYF. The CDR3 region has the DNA TGTGCCAGTAGTCCGGGCTTGGGGACAGCGGTTTCTGGAAACACCATATATTTT.

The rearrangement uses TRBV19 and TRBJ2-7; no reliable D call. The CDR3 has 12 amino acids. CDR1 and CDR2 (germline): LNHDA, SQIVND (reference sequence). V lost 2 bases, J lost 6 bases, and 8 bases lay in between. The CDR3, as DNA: TGTGCCAGTAGTATATTGGGCAGCGAGCAGTACTTC. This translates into CASSILGSEQYF. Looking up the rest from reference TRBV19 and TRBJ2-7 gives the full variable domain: DGGITQSPKYLFRKEGQNVTLSCEQNLNHDAMYWYRQDPGQGLRLIYYSQIVNDFQKGDIAEGYSVSREKKESFPLTVTSAQKNPTAFYLCASSILGSEQYFGPGTRLTVT.

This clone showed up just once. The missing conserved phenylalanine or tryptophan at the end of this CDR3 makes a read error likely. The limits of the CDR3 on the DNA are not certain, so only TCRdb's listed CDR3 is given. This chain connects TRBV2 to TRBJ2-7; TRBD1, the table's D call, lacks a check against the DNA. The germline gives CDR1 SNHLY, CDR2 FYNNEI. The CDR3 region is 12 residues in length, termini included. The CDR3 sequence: CASSDAGTGVPI.

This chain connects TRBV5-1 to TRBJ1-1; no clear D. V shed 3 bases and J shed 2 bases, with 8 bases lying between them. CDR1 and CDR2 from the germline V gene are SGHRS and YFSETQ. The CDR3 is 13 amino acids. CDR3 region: CASSSGPNTEAFF. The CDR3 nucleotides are TGCGCCAGCAGCTCAGGTCCCAACACTGAAGCTTTCTTT.

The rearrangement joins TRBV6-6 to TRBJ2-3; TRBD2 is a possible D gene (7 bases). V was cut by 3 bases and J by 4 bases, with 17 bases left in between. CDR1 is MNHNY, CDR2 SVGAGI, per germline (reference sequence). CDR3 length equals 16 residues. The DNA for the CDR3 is TGTGCCAGCAGTTATGGGGGGGGCAATTGGGCAGATACGCAGTATTTT. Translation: CASSYGGGNWADTQYF.

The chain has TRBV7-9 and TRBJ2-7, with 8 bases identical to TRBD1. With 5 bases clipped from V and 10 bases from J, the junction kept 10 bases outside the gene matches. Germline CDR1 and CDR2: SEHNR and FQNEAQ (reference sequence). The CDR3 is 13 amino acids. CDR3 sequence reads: CASSAIQGAKQYF. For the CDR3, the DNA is TGTGCCAGCAGCGCCATCCAGGGGGCGAAACAGTACTTC. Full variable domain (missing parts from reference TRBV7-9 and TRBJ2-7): DTGVSQNPRHKITKRGQNVTFRCDPISEHNRLYWYRQTLGQGPEFLTYFQNEAQLEKSRLLSDRFSAERPKGSFSTLEIQRTEQGDSAMYLCASSAIQGAKQYFGPGTRLTVT.

CDR3 region: CASSKLGAPGTGHSPLHF. The CDR3 coding sequence is TGTGCCAGCAGCAAATTAGGGGCCCCCGGGACAGGGCACTCACCCCTCCACTTT. The chain links TRBV21-1 to TRBJ1-6; the table's D call, TRBD1, was not checked against the DNA. TRBV21-1 is shown as a pseudogene. The CDR3 runs 18 residues.

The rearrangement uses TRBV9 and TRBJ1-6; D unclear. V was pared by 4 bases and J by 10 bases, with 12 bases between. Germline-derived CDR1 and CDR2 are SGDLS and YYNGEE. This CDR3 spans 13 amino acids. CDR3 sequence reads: CASSPLGYSPLHF. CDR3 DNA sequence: TGTGCCAGCAGCCCCCTAGGATACTCACCCCTCCACTTT.

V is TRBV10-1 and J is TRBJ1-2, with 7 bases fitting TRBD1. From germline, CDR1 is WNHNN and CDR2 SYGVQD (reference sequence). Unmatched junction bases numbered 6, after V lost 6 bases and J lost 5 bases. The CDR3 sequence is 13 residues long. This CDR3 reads CASRGGQRYGYTF. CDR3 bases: TGCGCCAGCAGGGGGGGACAGAGATATGGCTACACCTTC.

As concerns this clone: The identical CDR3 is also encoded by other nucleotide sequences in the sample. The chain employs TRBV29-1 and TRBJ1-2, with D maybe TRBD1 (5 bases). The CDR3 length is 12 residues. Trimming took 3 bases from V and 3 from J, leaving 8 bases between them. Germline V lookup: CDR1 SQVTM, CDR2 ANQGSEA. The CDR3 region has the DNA TGCAGCGTTGATCGGGGGGACTATGGCTACACCTTC. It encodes CSVDRGDYGYTF.

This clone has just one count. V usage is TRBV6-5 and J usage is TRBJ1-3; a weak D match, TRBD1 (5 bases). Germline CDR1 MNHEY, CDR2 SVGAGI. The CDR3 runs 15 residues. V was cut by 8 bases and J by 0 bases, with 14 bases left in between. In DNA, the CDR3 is TGTGCCAGCCTCGCGGGACGTATCTCTGGAAACACCATATATTTT. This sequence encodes CASLAGRISGNTIYF.

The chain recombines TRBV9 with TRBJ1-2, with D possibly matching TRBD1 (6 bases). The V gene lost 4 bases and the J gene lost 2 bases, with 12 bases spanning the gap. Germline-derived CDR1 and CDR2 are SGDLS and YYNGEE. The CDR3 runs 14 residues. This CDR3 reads CASSPRGGNYGYTF. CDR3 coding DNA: TGTGCCAGCAGCCCCCGGGGGGGCAACTATGGCTACACCTTC.

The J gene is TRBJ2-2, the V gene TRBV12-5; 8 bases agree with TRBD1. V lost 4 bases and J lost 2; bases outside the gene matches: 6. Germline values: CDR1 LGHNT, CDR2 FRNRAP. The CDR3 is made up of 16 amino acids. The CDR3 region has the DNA TGTGCTAGTGGTTCGCCAGGACAGGGAAACACCGGGGAGCTGTTTTTT. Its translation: CASGSPGQGNTGELFF.

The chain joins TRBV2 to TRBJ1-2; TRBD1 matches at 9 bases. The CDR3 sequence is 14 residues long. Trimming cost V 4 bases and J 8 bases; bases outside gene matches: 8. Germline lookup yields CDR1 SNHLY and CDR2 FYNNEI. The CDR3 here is CASSVATGGYGYTF. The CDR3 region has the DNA TGTGCCAGCAGTGTTGCGACAGGGGGGTACGGCTACACCTTC.

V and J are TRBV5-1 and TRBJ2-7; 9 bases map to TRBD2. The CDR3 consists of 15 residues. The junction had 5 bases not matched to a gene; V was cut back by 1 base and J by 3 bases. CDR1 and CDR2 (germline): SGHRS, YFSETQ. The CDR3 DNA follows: TGCGCCAGCAGCTTGATATTAGCGGGGGACTACGAGCAGTACTTC. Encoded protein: CASSLILAGDYEQYF.